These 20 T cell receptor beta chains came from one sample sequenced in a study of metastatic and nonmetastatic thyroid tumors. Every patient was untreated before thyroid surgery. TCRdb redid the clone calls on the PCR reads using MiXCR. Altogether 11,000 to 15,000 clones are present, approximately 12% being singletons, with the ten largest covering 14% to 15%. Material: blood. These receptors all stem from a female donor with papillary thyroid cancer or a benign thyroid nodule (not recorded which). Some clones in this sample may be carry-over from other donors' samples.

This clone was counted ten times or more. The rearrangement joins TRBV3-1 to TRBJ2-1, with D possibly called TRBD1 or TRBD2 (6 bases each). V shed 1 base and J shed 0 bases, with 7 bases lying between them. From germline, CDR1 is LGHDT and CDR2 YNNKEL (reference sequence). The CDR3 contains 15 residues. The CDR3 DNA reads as TGTGCCAGCAGCCAAGGGGGGGCCTCCTACAATGAGCAGTTCTTC. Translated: CASSQGGASYNEQFF.

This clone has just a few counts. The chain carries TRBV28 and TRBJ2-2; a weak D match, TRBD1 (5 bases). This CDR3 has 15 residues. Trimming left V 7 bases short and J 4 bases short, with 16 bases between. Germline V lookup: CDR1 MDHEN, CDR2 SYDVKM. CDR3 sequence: CASISTTGRTGELFF. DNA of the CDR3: TGTGCCAGCATTTCAACAACAGGTCGCACCGGGGAGCTGTTTTTT. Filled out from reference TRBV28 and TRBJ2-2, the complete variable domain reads DVKVTQSSRYLVKRTGEKVFLECVQDMDHENMFWYRQDPGLGLRLIYFSYDVKMKEKGDIPEGYSVSREKKERFSLILESASTNQTSMYLCASISTTGRTGELFFGEGSRLTVL.

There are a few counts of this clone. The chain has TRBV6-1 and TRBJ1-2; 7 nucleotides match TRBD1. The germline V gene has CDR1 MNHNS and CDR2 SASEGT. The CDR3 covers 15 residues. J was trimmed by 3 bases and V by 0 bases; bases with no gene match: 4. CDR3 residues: CASSEAVGQYYGYTF. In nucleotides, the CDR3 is TGTGCCAGCAGTGAAGCGGTGGGACAGTACTATGGCTACACCTTC.

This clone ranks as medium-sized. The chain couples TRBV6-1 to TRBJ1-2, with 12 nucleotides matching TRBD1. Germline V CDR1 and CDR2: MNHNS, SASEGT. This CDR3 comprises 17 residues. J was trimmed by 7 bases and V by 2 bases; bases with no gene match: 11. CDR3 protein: CASSERGQGARSIGYTF. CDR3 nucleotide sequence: TGTGCCAGCAGTGAAAGGGGACAGGGGGCAAGGTCGATTGGCTACACCTTC.

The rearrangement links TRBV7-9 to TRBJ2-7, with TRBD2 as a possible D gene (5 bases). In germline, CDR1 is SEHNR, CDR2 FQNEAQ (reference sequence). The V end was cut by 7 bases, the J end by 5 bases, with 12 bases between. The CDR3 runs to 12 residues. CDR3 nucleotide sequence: TGTGCCAGCACATTCGGGGAAGACGAGCAGTACTTC. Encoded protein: CASTFGEDEQYF.

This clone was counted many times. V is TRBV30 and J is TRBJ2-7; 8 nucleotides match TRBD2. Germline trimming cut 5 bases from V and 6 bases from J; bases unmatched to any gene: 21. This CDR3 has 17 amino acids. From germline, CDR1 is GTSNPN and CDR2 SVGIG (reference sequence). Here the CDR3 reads CAWDPALAGGGPSEQYF. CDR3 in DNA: TGTGCCTGGGACCCCGCCCTTGCGGGGGGAGGGCCCTCCGAGCAGTACTTC.

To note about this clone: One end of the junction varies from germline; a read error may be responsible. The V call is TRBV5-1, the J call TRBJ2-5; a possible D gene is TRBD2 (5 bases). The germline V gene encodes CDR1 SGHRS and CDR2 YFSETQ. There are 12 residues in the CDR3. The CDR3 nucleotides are TGCGCCCGCAGCTTGGAGGTGGAGACCCAGTACTTC. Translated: CARSLEVETQYF.

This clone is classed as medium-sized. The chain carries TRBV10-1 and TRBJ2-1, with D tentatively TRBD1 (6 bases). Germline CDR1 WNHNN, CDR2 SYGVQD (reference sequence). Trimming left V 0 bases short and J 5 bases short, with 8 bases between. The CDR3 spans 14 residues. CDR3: CASSESGDNNEQFF. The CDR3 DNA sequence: TGCGCCAGCAGTGAGTCGGGGGACAACAATGAGCAGTTCTTC.

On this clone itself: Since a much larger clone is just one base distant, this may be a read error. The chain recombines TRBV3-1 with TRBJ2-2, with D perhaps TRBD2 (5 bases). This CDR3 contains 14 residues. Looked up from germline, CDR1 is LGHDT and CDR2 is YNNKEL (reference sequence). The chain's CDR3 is CASSHYASTGELLF. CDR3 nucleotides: TGTGCCAGCAGCCACTACGCCAGTACCGGGGAGCTGCTTTTT.

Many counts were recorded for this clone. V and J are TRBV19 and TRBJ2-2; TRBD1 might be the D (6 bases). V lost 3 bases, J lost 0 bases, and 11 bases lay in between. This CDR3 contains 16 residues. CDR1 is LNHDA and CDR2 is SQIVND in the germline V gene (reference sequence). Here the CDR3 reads CASSILGGSNTGELFF. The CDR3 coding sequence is TGTGCCAGTAGTATCCTAGGGGGATCGAACACCGGGGAGCTGTTTTTT.

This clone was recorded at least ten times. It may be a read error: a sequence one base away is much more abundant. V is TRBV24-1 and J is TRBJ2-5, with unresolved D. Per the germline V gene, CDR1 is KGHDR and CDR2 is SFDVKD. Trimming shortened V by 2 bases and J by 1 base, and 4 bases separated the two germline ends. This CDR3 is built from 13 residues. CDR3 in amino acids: CATSDSAQETQYF. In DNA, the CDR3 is TGTGCCACCAGTGATTCTGCCCAAGAGACCCAGTACTTC.

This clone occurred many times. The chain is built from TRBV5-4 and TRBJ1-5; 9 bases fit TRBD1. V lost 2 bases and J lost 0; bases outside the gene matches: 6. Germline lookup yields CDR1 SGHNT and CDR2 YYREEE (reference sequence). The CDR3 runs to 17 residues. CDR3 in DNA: TGTGCCAGCAGCTTCTACAGGGGGCCCTATAGCAATCAGCCCCAGCATTTT. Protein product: CASSFYRGPYSNQPQHF.

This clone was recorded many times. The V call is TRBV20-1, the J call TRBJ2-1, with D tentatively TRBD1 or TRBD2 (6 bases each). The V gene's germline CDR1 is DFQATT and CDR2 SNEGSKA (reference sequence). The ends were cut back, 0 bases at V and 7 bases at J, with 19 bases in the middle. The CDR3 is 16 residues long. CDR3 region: CSARDMGGEVYNEQFF. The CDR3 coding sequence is TGCAGTGCTAGAGATATGGGGGGCGAGGTTTATAATGAGCAGTTCTTC.

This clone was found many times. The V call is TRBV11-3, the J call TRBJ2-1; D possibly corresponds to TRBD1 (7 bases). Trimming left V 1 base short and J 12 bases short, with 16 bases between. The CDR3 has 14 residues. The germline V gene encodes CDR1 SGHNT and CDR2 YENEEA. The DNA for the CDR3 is TGTGCCAGCAGCTTAGGTCCTCGGGGGACAGCGCAGTTCTTC. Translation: CASSLGPRGTAQFF.

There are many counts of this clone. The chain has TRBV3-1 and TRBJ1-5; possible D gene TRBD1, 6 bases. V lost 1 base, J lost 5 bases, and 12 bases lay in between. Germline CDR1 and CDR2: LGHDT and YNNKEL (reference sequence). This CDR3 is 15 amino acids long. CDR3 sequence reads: CASSQGSTGYQPQHF. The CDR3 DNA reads TGTGCCAGCAGCCAAGGGTCGACAGGATATCAGCCCCAGCATTTT.

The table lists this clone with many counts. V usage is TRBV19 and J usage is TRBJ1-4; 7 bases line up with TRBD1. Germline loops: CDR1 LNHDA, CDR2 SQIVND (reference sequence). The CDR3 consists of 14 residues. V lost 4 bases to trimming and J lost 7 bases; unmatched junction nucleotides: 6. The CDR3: CASSRTGQGEKLFF. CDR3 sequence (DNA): TGTGCCAGTAGTAGGACAGGTCAGGGTGAAAAACTGTTTTTT.

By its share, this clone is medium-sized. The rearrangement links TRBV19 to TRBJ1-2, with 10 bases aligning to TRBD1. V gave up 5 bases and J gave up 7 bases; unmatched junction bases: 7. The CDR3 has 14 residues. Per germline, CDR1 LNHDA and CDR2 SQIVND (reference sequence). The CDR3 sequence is CASSPQTGGGGYTF. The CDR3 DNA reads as TGTGCCAGTAGTCCACAGACAGGGGGCGGTGGCTACACCTTC.

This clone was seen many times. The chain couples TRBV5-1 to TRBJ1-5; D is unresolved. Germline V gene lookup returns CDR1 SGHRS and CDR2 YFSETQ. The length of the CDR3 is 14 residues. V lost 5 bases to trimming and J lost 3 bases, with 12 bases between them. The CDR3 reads CASRASTDNQPQHF. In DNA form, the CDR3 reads TGCGCCAGCAGGGCGAGCACGGACAATCAGCCCCAGCATTTT.

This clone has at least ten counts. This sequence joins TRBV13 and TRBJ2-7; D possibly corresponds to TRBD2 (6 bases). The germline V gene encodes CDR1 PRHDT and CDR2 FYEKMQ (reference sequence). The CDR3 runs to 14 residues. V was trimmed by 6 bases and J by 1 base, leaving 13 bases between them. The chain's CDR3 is CASSSGTLSYEQYF. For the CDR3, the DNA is TGTGCCAGCAGTTCCGGGACTCTGTCCTACGAGCAGTACTTC.

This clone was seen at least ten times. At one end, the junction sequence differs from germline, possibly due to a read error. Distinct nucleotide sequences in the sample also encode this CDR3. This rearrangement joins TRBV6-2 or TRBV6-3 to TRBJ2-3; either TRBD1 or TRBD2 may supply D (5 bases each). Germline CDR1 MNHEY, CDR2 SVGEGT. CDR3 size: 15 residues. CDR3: CASSPSLRGADTQYF. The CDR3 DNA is TGCGCCAGCAGTCCCTCTCTACGAGGGGCAGATACGCAGTATTTT.